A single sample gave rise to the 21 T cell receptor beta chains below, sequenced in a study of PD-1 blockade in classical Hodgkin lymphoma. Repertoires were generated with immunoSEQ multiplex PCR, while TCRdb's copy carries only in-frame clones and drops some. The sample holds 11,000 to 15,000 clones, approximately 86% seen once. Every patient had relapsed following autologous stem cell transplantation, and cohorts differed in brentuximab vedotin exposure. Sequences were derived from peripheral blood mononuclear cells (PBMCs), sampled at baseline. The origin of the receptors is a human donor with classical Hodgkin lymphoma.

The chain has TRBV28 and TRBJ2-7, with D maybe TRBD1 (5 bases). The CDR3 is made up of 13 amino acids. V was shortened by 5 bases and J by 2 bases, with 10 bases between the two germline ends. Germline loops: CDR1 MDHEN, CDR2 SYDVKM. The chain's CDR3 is CASSTRVPYEQYF. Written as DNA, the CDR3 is TGTGCCAGCAGTACCAGGGTGCCCTACGAGCAGTACTTC.

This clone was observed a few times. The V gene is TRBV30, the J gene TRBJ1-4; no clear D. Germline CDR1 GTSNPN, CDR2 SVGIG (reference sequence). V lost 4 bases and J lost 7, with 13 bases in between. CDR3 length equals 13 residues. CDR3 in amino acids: CAWNTARGEKLFF. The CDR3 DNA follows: TGTGCCTGGAACACGGCGCGAGGTGAAAAACTGTTTTTT.

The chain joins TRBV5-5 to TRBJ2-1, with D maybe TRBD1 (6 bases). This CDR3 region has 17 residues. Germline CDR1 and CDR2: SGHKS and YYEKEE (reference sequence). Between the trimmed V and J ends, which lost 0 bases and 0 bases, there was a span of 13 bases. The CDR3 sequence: CASSLVDSRDSYNEQFF. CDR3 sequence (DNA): TGTGCCAGCAGCTTGGTGGACAGTCGAGACTCCTACAATGAGCAGTTCTTC. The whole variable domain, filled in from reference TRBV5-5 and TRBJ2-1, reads DAGVTQSPTHLIKTRGQQVTLRCSPISGHKSVSWYQQVLGQGPQFIFQYYEKEERGRGNFPDRFSARQFPNYSSELNVNALLLGDSALYLCASSLVDSRDSYNEQFFGPGTRLTVL.

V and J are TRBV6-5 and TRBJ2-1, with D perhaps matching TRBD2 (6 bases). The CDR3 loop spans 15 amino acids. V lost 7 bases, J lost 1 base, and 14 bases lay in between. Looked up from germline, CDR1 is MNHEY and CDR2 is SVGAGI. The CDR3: CASTSRGSSYNEQFF. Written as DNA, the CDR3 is TGTGCCAGCACCTCACGGGGGTCATCCTACAATGAGCAGTTCTTC.

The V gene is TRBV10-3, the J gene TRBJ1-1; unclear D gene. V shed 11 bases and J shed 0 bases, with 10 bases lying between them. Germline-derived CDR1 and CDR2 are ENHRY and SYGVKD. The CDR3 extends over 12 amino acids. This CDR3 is CAVPWVNTEAFF. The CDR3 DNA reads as TGTGCCGTGCCCTGGGTGAACACTGAAGCTTTCTTT.

The CDR3: CASSEAGHIYGYTF. In DNA, the CDR3 is TGTGCCAGCAGTGAAGCGGGGCATATCTATGGCTACACCTTC. V gene TRBV2 combines with J gene TRBJ1-2; D is possibly TRBD1 (5 bases). This CDR3 comprises 14 residues. CDR1 and CDR2 from the germline V gene are SNHLY and FYNNEI. Deletions cut 0 bases from V and 4 bases from J, with 9 bases between.

CDR3 nucleotide sequence: TGTGCCAGCAGTGAAAGGCAGGGACGAGGCTACACCTTC. Translation: CASSERQGRGYTF. V usage is TRBV25-1 and J usage is TRBJ1-2, with D maybe TRBD1 (5 bases). The CDR3 covers 13 residues. The V gene's germline CDR1 is MGHDK and CDR2 SYGVNS. V was cut by 2 bases and J by 8 bases, with 12 bases left in between.

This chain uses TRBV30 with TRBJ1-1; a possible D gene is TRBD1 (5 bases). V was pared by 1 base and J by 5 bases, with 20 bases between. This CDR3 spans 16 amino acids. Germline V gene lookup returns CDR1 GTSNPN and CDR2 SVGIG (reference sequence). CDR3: CAWSAYLGLGYTEAFF. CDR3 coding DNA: TGTGCCTGGAGTGCTTATCTGGGACTTGGATATACTGAAGCTTTCTTT.

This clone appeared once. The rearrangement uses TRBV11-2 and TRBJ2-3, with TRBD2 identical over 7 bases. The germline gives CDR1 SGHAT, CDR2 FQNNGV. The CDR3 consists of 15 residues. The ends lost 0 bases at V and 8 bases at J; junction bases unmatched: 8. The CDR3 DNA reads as TGTGCCAGCAGCTTAGATTTAGGGAGGGAGGCTACGCAGTATTTT. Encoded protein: CASSLDLGREATQYF.

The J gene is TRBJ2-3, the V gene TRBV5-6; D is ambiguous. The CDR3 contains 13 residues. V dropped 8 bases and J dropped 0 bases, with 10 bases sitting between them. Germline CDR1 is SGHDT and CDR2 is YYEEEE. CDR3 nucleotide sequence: TGTGCCAGTAAGAACCCTAGCACAGATACGCAGTATTTT. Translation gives CASKNPSTDTQYF.

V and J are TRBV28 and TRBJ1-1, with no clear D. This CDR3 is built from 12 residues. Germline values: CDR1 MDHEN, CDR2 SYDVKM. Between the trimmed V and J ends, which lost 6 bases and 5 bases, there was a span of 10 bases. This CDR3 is CASSPVGTEAFF. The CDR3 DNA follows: TGTGCCAGCAGCCCTGTGGGGACTGAAGCTTTCTTT.

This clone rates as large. The CDR3 sequence: CASSARTEAFF. CDR3 coding DNA: TGTGCCAGCAGCGCCCGGACTGAAGCTTTCTTT. The chain has TRBV7-9 and TRBJ1-1; D is unresolved. The CDR3 sequence is 11 residues long. CDR1 and CDR2 (germline): SEHNR, FQNEAQ (reference sequence). V was pared by 5 bases and J by 5 bases, with 6 bases between.

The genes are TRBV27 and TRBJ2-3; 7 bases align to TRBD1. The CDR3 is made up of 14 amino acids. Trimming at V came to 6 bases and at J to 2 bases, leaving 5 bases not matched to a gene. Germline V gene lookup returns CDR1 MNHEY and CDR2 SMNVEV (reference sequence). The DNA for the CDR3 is TGTGCCAGCAGCAGGGGGAGATTCACAGATACGCAGTATTTT. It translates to CASSRGRFTDTQYF.

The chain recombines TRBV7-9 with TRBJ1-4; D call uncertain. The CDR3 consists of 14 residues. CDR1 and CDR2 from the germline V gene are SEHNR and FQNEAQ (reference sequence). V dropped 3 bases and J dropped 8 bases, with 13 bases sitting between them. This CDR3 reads CASSLPSMREKLFF. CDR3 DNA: TGTGCCAGCAGCTTGCCTTCCATGAGAGAAAAACTGTTTTTT.

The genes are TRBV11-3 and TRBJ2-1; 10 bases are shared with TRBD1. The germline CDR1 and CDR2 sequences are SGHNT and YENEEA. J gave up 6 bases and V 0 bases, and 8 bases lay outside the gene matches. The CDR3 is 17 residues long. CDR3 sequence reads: CASSLDRWDRGTNEQFF. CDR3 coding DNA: TGTGCCAGCAGCTTAGATAGGTGGGACAGGGGAACCAATGAGCAGTTCTTC.

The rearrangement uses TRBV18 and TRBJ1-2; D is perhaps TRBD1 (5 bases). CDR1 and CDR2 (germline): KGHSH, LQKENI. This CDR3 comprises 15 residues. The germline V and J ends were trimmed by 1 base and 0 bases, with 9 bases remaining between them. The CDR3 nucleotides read TGTGCCAGCTCACCACGAGGACATCCTAACTATGGCTACACCTTC. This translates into CASSPRGHPNYGYTF.

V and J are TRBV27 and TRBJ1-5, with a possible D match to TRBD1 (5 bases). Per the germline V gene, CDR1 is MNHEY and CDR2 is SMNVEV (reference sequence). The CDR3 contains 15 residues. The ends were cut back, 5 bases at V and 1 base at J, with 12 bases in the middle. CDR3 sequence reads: CASSLTGSSNQPQHF. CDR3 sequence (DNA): TGTGCCAGCAGTCTCACAGGATCGAGCAATCAGCCCCAGCATTTT.

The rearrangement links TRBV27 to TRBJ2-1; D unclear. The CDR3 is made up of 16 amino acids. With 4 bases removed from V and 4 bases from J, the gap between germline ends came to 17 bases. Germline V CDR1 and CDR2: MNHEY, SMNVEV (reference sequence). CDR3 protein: CASSSLRSDPYNEQFF. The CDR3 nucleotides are TGTGCCAGCAGTTCCTTACGGAGCGACCCATACAATGAGCAGTTCTTC.

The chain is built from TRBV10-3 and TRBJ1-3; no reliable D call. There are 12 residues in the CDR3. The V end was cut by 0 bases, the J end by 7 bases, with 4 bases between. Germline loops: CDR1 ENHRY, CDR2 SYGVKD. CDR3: CAISESPNTIYF. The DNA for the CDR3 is TGTGCCATCAGTGAGTCCCCTAACACCATATATTTT.

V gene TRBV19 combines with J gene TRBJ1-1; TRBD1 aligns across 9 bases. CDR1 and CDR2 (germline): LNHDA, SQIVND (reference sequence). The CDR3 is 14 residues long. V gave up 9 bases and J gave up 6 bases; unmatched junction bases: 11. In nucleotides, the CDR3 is TGTGCCAGCCATTCCGGGACAGGGACCCCTGAAGCTTTCTTT. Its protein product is CASHSGTGTPEAFF. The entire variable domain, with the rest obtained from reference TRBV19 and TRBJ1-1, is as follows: DGGITQSPKYLFRKEGQNVTLSCEQNLNHDAMYWYRQDPGQGLRLIYYSQIVNDFQKGDIAEGYSVSREKKESFPLTVTSAQKNPTAFYLCASHSGTGTPEAFFGQGTRLTVV.

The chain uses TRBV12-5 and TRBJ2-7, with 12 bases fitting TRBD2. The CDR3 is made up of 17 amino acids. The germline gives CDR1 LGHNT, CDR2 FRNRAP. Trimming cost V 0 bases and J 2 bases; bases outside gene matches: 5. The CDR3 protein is CASGLVLSSGRAYEQYF. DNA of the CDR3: TGTGCTAGTGGTTTGGTTCTCTCTAGCGGGAGGGCCTACGAGCAGTACTTC. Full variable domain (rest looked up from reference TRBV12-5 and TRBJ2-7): DARVTQTPRHKVTEMGQEVTMRCQPILGHNTVFWYRQTMMQGLELLAYFRNRAPLDDSGMPKDRFSAEMPDATLATLKIQPSEPRDSAVYFCASGLVLSSGRAYEQYFGPGTRLTVT.